The 16 T cell receptor beta chains below come from one sample, sequenced in a study of T-cell memory formation after mild COVID-19. TCRdb ran MiXCR on the 5' RACE reads and lists one entry per CDR3 protein. The table shows roughly 130,000 distinct CDR3 sequences, with approximately 15% occurring only once. Sequences were obtained from PBMCs or a T cell subset sorted from them (not recorded which). The receptor source for this set is an adult woman who had mild COVID-19 (a few samples of this study predate the infection). Cell type and time point are not known.

The chain employs TRBV7-2 and TRBJ2-1; either TRBD1 or TRBD2 may supply D (5 bases each). In germline, CDR1 is SGHTA, CDR2 FQGNSA. The CDR3 has 14 residues. Trimming pared 1 base from V and 8 bases from J, leaving 12 bases between. The CDR3 nucleotides read TGTGCCAGCAGCTTAGTAGCAGGGACCGATGAGCAGTTCTTC. Translation gives CASSLVAGTDEQFF.

The chain joins TRBV21-1 to TRBJ2-7; the table's D gene call, TRBD1, was not cross checked with the DNA. TRBV21-1 is noted as a pseudogene. The CDR3 runs to 18 residues. The CDR3 region is CASILFPWGRIFSYEQYF. CDR3 coding DNA: TGTGCCAGCATCCTTTTCCCCTGGGGTAGAATCTTCTCCTACGAGCAGTACTTC.

This clonotype was counted between two and nine times. This rearrangement joins TRBV12-3 or TRBV12-4 to TRBJ2-1; TRBD1 or TRBD2 may be the D gene (6 bases each). V lost 4 bases to trimming and J lost 5 bases, with 15 bases between them. This CDR3 has 15 residues. As DNA, the CDR3 is TGTGCCAGCAGTTGGTGGGGGGCGAAGGACAATGAGCAGTTCTTC. It is translated as CASSWWGAKDNEQFF.

V is TRBV4-3 and J is TRBJ2-3, with 13 nucleotides matching TRBD2. The V gene's germline CDR1 is LGHNA and CDR2 YSLEER. V lost 1 base and J lost 3; bases outside the gene matches: 4. The CDR3 contains 17 residues. This CDR3 is CASSQVPGLAGTDTQYF. The CDR3 DNA reads TGCGCCAGCAGCCAAGTCCCGGGACTAGCGGGGACAGATACGCAGTATTTT.

This clonotype occurred a few times. V and J are TRBV24-1 and TRBJ2-4; D not certain. CDR1 KGHDR and CDR2 SFDVKD come from the germline V gene. The CDR3 has 16 amino acids. V was shortened by 4 bases and J by 0 bases, with 12 bases between the two germline ends. In DNA form, the CDR3 reads TGTGCCACCAGTGACTCCGGGCCTGTAGCCAAAAACATTCAGTACTTC. It specifies CATSDSGPVAKNIQYF.

The rearrangement uses TRBV20-1 and TRBJ1-1, with a possible D match to TRBD1 (6 bases). V lost 2 bases, J lost 5 bases, and 12 bases lay in between. The CDR3 has 13 amino acids. The V gene's germline CDR1 is DFQATT and CDR2 SNEGSKA (reference sequence). This chain's CDR3 is CSARLQGGTEAFF. CDR3 nucleotides: TGCAGTGCTAGACTACAGGGTGGGACTGAAGCTTTCTTT.

This clonotype was counted a few times. The V and J genes are TRBV19 and TRBJ2-3, with D hard to call. Trimming shortened V by 6 bases and J by 4 bases, and 5 bases separated the two germline ends. The V gene's germline CDR1 is LNHDA and CDR2 SQIVND (reference sequence). The CDR3 is 11 residues long. The CDR3 is CASRVSDTQYF. The DNA for the CDR3 is TGTGCCAGTAGGGTGTCAGATACGCAGTATTTT.

A word on this clonotype: The junction departs from germline at one end; a sequencing error may be responsible. The chain combines TRBV19 with TRBJ1-1; weak D call: TRBD1 (6 bases). From germline, CDR1 is LNHDA and CDR2 SQIVND (reference sequence). CDR3 length: 13 residues. Here the CDR3 DNA reads TGTGCCAGTAGTACCTTCCGGGACACGGAAGCTTTCTTT. It specifies CASSTFRDTEAFF.

A few counts support this clonotype. This chain joins TRBV5-6 and TRBJ2-1; tentatively, D is TRBD1 or TRBD2 (6 bases each). CDR1 SGHDT and CDR2 YYEEEE come from the germline V gene. CDR3 size: 16 residues. Trimming took off 0 bases at V and 3 bases at J, with 13 bases between the two ends. CDR3 nucleotides: TGTGCCAGCAGCTTGGGGGGGGCGGTCAACTACAATGAGCAGTTCTTC. Its translation is CASSLGGAVNYNEQFF. Variable domain in full (rest from reference TRBV5-6 and TRBJ2-1): DAGVTQSPTHLIKTRGQQVTLRCSPKSGHDTVSWYQQALGQGPQFIFQYYEEEERQRGNFPDRFSGHQFPNYSSELNVNALLLGDSALYLCASSLGGAVNYNEQFFGPGTRLTVL.

This clonotype has just a few counts. The chain links TRBV16 to TRBJ1-1; D is undetermined. Looked up from germline, CDR1 is KGHSY and CDR2 is FQNENV. The CDR3 loop spans 14 amino acids. V was trimmed by 3 bases and J by 0 bases, leaving 8 bases between them. The CDR3 sequence is CASSHVRVNTEAFF. In DNA, the CDR3 is TGTGCCAGCAGCCATGTGCGGGTGAACACTGAAGCTTTCTTT.

The chain links TRBV5-1 to TRBJ1-4; D is unresolved. Per germline, CDR1 SGHRS and CDR2 YFSETQ. The CDR3 sequence is 15 residues long. With 1 base removed from V and 7 bases from J, the gap between germline ends came to 14 bases. The CDR3 protein is CASSLNSGQSEKLFF. CDR3 bases: TGCGCCAGCAGCTTGAACAGTGGCCAGAGTGAAAAACTGTTTTTT. Supplemented by reference TRBV5-1 and TRBJ1-4, the full variable domain reads KAGVTQTPRYLIKTRGQQVTLSCSPISGHRSVSWYQQTPGQGLQFLFEYFSETQRNKGNFPGRFSGRQFSNSRSEMNVSTLELGDSALYLCASSLNSGQSEKLFFGSGTQLSVL.

This clonotype was observed once. The V and J genes are TRBV7-2 and TRBJ2-7; D is perhaps TRBD1 or TRBD2 (5 bases each). Germline CDR1 and CDR2: SGHTA and FQGNSA. V gave up 3 bases and J gave up 6 bases, with 12 bases separating them. The CDR3 extends over 13 amino acids. The CDR3 sequence: CASSFSRGFEQYF. The CDR3 nucleotides are TGTGCCAGCAGCTTCAGCCGGGGCTTCGAGCAGTACTTC.

This chain uses TRBV4-1 with TRBJ2-2, with D possibly TRBD1 on 6 matching bases. Germline assignment: CDR1 MGHRA and CDR2 YSYEKL. CDR3 length: 15 amino acids. V was shortened by 9 bases and J by 1 base, with 15 bases between the two germline ends. CDR3 loop: CASSWDKKNTGELFF. The CDR3 region has the DNA TGCGCCAGTAGCTGGGACAAGAAGAACACCGGGGAGCTGTTTTTT.

This clonotype has just a few counts. The genes are TRBV29-1 and TRBJ2-7; a weak D match, TRBD1 (6 bases). CDR1 is SQVTM and CDR2 is ANQGSEA in the germline V gene. The CDR3 loop spans 13 amino acids. V shed 6 bases and J shed 2 bases, with 14 bases lying between them. The CDR3 loop reads CSVTGTFPYEQYF. In DNA, the CDR3 is TGCAGCGTCACCGGGACATTTCCCTACGAGCAGTACTTC.

This clonotype has at least ten counts. V is TRBV7-2 and J is TRBJ2-7; D is uncertain. Per germline, CDR1 SGHTA and CDR2 FQGNSA. Trimming removed 3 bases at V and 0 bases at J, with 3 bases between. This CDR3 contains 12 residues. CDR3 DNA: TGTGCCAGCAGCTTTAGCTCCTACGAGCAGTACTTC. This translates into CASSFSSYEQYF.

This clonotype has a count of ten or more. The chain uses TRBV6-6 and TRBJ2-5; 9 nucleotides agree with TRBD1. V lost 5 bases to trimming and J lost 0 bases; unmatched junction nucleotides: 1. This CDR3 has 14 residues. The germline V gene encodes CDR1 MNHNY and CDR2 SVGAGI (reference sequence). CDR3 sequence: CASSRQGDQETQYF. The CDR3 region has the DNA TGTGCCAGCAGTCGACAGGGGGACCAAGAGACCCAGTACTTC.